This T cell receptor beta chain was captured in a study of cytomegalovirus exposure and HLA in healthy donors. General observations from the study: One cluster of highly shared sequence variants probably arose as a sequencing artifact.

PCR used 60 Vbeta primers and 13 Jbeta primers. Assay used: immunoSEQ multiplex PCR; TCRdb lists only in-frame clones, some missing. This table has 180,000 or so clones, approximately 83% appearing once. The CDR3 has 14 residues. Germline CDR1 reads MRHNA; CDR2 reads SNTAGT. Trimming cost V 7 bases and J 9 bases; bases outside gene matches: 9. Comment on this clone: What it binds is unknown.

This chain joins TRBV6-4 and TRBJ1-2; 12 bases line up with TRBD1. The sequence derives from a man younger than 30 in good health and CMV-seropositive. What was sequenced was PBMCs. The CDR3 DNA reads as TGTGCCAGCACCTGGGGACAGGGGGCGAGGAGCTACACCTTC. Translation: CASTWGQGARSYTF.